Below are 3 T cell receptor beta chains sequenced from a single sample in a study of vaccination effects on CD4 cells after COVID-19. Which antigens these TCRs recognize remains unknown. A roughly 10-day culture period preceded the isolation of CD4+ T cells. Vaccine administered to participants consisted of two doses of either BNT162b2 or mRNA-1273. TCRdb's copy holds only in-frame clones and misses some; the assay was immunoSEQ multiplex PCR. The sample lists approximately 74,000 clones, nearly 75% occurring once. Material: CD4+ T cells from PBMCs cultured without peptide, obtained after COVID-19 vaccination. All receptors come from a human donor who received a COVID-19 vaccine.

The genes are TRBV19 and TRBJ1-2; D is unresolved. The CDR3 is made up of 14 amino acids. With 0 bases removed from V and 3 bases from J, the gap between germline ends came to 8 bases. In germline, CDR1 is LNHDA, CDR2 SQIVND (reference sequence). The CDR3 sequence: CASSIDTEYYGYTF. The CDR3 bases are TGTGCCAGTAGTATAGATACAGAATACTATGGCTACACCTTC.

This chain joins TRBV9 and TRBJ2-2; D may be TRBD1 (6 bases). V gave up 0 bases and J gave up 7 bases, with 13 bases separating them. Per the germline V gene, CDR1 is SGDLS and CDR2 is YYNGEE. CDR3 length: 15 residues. Here the CDR3 reads CASSVGGLQGGELFF. For the CDR3, the DNA is TGTGCCAGCAGCGTAGGGGGGCTGCAAGGCGGGGAGCTGTTTTTT.

This chain uses TRBV12-3 or TRBV12-4 with TRBJ2-2; no firm D call. Trimming cost V 7 bases and J 6 bases, with 9 bases left between them. The CDR3 contains 12 residues. The CDR3 is CASTLMPGELFF. CDR3 in DNA: TGTGCCAGCACCTTGATGCCCGGGGAGCTGTTTTTT.